A selection of T cell receptor beta chains follows, all from one sample in a study of blood T cell repertoires in COVID-19. Libraries were prepared by immunoSEQ multiplex PCR; TCRdb keeps only in-frame clonotypes and omits some of them. The sample carries about 35,000 clones, 90% recorded once. Sequenced: peripheral blood. Receptors were obtained from a man aged 80 or over with acute or convalescent COVID-19. Both conserved end residues are part of each CDR3. A D gene is named only where the DNA matches it firmly. Not every row has a clone size; where given, it reads once, few, many or a size class.

J gene | V gene | D gene | clone size | CDR3 DNA | CDR3 protein
TRBJ1-5 | TRBV7-2 | NA | NA | TGTGCCAGCAGCCGGTATAGCAATCAGCCCCAGCATTTT | CASSRYSNQPQHF
TRBJ2-2 | TRBV19 | TRBD1 | few | TGTGCCAGTAGTCTCTGGACAGGGGACACCGGGGAGCTGTTTTTT | CASSLWTGDTGELFF
TRBJ1-2 | TRBV18 | TRBD1 | NA | TGTGCCAGCGTTGAAGGGGGCGAGGGTGGCTACACCTTC | CASVEGGEGGYTF
TRBJ1-5 | TRBV5-4 | NA | NA | TGTGCCAGCAGTCGCGGGGGAGGCAATCAGCCCCAGCATTTT | CASSRGGGNQPQHF
TRBJ1-1 | TRBV5-1 | NA | few | TGCGCCAGCAAAAGGGAGATGAACACTGAAGCTTTCTTT | CASKREMNTEAFF
TRBJ2-5 | TRBV5-1 | NA | NA | TGCGCCAGCAGCTTGGAGGGAGGACAGGCGGAGACCCAGTACTTC | CASSLEGGQAETQYF
TRBJ1-6 | TRBV6-5 | NA | once | TGTGCCAGCAGTTACCTGCTACAGGATTCACCCCTCCACTTT | CASSYLLQDSPLHF
TRBJ2-1 | TRBV6-2/TRBV6-3 | TRBD1 | once | TGTGCCAGCAGCCCACATGGGACAGGGATTCGCAATGAGCAGTTCTTC | CASSPHGTGIRNEQFF
TRBJ2-2 | TRBV5-1 | TRBD2 | NA | TGCGCCAGCAGTACTAGCGGGGGGTTCAACACCGGGGAGCTGTTTTTT | CASSTSGGFNTGELFF
TRBJ1-4 | TRBV6-4 | NA | NA | TGTGCCAGCAGCGAAGGCGGGGGTGAAAAACTGTTTTTT | CASSEGGGEKLFF
TRBJ2-7 | TRBV7-9 | NA | NA | TGTGCCAGCAGCTATGCGGCCCAGTACTACGAGCAGTACTTC | CASSYAAQYYEQYF
TRBJ2-3 | TRBV2 | NA | NA | TGTGCCAGCAAGGCAGGGATAAAAACAGATACGCAGTATTTT | CASKAGIKTDTQYF
TRBJ1-1 | TRBV18 | TRBD1 | NA | TGTGCCAGCTCACCACGGATACCGACAGGGGACACTGAAGCTTTCTTT | CASSPRIPTGDTEAFF
TRBJ1-2 | TRBV5-5 | NA | NA | TGTGCCAGCAGCTTGGCCCAGGGCAGGGGCTACACCTTC | CASSLAQGRGYTF
TRBJ1-5 | TRBV12-3/TRBV12-4 | NA | NA | TGTGCCAGCAGCCTATTCCAGACAGCCCAGCATTTT | CASSLFQTAQHF
TRBJ2-1 | TRBV6-5 | NA | NA | TGTGCCAGCAGTCGAGACTACGCCTCCTACAATGAGCAGTTCTTC | CASSRDYASYNEQFF
TRBJ1-2 | TRBV19 | TRBD1 | NA | TGTGCCAGTGCCGCGGACAGGGACTATGGCTACACCTTC | CASAADRDYGYTF
TRBJ2-1 | TRBV4-1 | TRBD1 | NA | TGCGCCAGCTCTAGGGCAGGGGGCTCCTACAATGAGCAGTTCTTC | CASSRAGGSYNEQFF
TRBJ2-1 | TRBV6-2/TRBV6-3 | NA | NA | TGTGCCAGCAGTTCCTTCGGTAGGGGTCCCCACAATGAGCAGTTCTTC | CASSSFGRGPHNEQFF
TRBJ2-7 | TRBV2 | TRBD1 | NA | TGTGCCGGACAGGGGAACTCCTACGAGCAGTACTTC | CAGQGNSYEQYF
TRBJ2-2 | TRBV24-1 | TRBD2 | NA | TGTGCCACCAGTGATCCGCGGCGGGGGGCGGATAATCCCACCGGGGAGCTGTTTTTT | CATSDPRRGADNPTGELFF
TRBJ1-2 | TRBV11-2 | TRBD1 | NA | TGTGCCAGCAGCCCTCGACAGGGTGGCGGCTACACCTTC | CASSPRQGGGYTF
TRBJ2-1 | TRBV3-1/TRBV3-2 | TRBD2 | NA | TGTGCCAGCAGCCAGCGGGGGGGATACAATGAGCAGTTCTTC | CASSQRGGYNEQFF
TRBJ2-5 | TRBV7-2 | TRBD2 | NA | TGTGCCAGCGCATCCAAACGCGGGGGTTCAGAGACCCAGTACTTC | CASASKRGGSETQYF
TRBJ2-7 | TRBV27 | NA | NA | TGTGCCAGCAGTTCACCGAATCTGCGGGCCTACGAGCAGTACTTC | CASSSPNLRAYEQYF
TRBJ1-3 | TRBV3-1/TRBV3-2 | TRBD1 | NA | TGTGCCAGCAGCCGGGGAAGGACAGGGGTTGGAAACACCATATATTTT | CASSRGRTGVGNTIYF
TRBJ2-3 | TRBV11-2 | NA | NA | TGTGCCAGCAGCTTAGAAGAGGGCCCCCGAACGCAGTATTTT | CASSLEEGPRTQYF
TRBJ1-4 | TRBV5-6 | TRBD1 | NA | TGTGCCAGCAGCCTTCCGGGACAGGGGGCTTCTAATGAAAAACTGTTTTTT | CASSLPGQGASNEKLFF
TRBJ1-1 | TRBV28 | NA | NA | TGTGCCAGCAGTACACAGGATTACTACAATGAAGCTTTCTTT | CASSTQDYYNEAFF
TRBJ1-6 | TRBV28 | TRBD1 | NA | TGTGCCAGCAGGGGACAGGGTAATTCACCCCTCCACTTT | CASRGQGNSPLHF
TRBJ2-3 | TRBV18 | TRBD2 | few | TGTGCCAGCTCACCATCAAGCGGGGGCACAGATACGCAGTATTTT | CASSPSSGGTDTQYF
TRBJ1-5 | TRBV30 | NA | NA | TGTGCCTTCAACTCGGAAGGGGATCAGCCCCAGCATTTT | CAFNSEGDQPQHF
TRBJ1-2 | TRBV28 | TRBD1 | NA | TGTGCCAGCAGGAACCCCGGACAGGGTGGAGGCTACACCTTC | CASRNPGQGGGYTF
TRBJ1-6 | TRBV3-1/TRBV3-2 | NA | NA | TGTGCCAGCAGCCAGAGCCTCAATTCACCCCTCCACTTT | CASSQSLNSPLHF
TRBJ2-1 | TRBV6-4 | TRBD1 | NA | TGTGCCAGCAGTCCCTCCGGACAGGGAAAGCAGTTCTTC | CASSPSGQGKQFF
TRBJ2-3 | TRBV30 | TRBD2 | NA | TGTGCCTGGAGCCGACTAGCGGGGATTCCAGATACGCAGTATTTT | CAWSRLAGIPDTQYF
TRBJ1-1 | TRBV12-5 | NA | NA | TGTGCTAGTGGGGGTACAGGGTACGGTGAAGCTTTCTTT | CASGGTGYGEAFF
TRBJ2-7 | TRBV10-3 | TRBD1 | NA | TGTGCCATTAGGGGGACAGGGAGCTCCTACGAGCAGTACTTC | CAIRGTGSSYEQYF
TRBJ1-2 | TRBV30 | NA | NA | TGTGCCTGGAGTGTACAGAGCTATGGCTACACCTTC | CAWSVQSYGYTF
TRBJ2-1 | TRBV7-3 | NA | NA | TGTGCCAGCAGCCTGTCCGGGACTTACTCCTACAATGAGCAGTTCTTC | CASSLSGTYSYNEQFF
TRBJ2-5 | TRBV11-3 | NA | NA | TGTGCCAGCAGCTTCGGTCTAGAGACCCAGTACTTC | CASSFGLETQYF
TRBJ1-1 | TRBV30 | NA | NA | TGTGCCTGGAGTCGGCAGGGGCCCACTGAAGCTTTCTTT | CAWSRQGPTEAFF
TRBJ2-5 | TRBV9 | TRBD2 | NA | TGTGCCAGCAGCCTTAGCGGGGGGGCCGAAGAGACCCAGTACTTC | CASSLSGGAEETQYF
TRBJ2-2 | TRBV6-5 | NA | NA | TGTGCCAGCAGTTCCGAAGGGGGCGGGGAGCTGTTTTTT | CASSSEGGGELFF
TRBJ2-5 | TRBV6-2/TRBV6-3 | TRBD2 | NA | TGTGCCAGCAGTTCCCTCCGCGGGGGGAGGCGGCAAGAGACCCAGTACTTC | CASSSLRGGRRQETQYF
TRBJ1-2 | TRBV11-2 | NA | NA | TGTGCCAGCAGCTTAGATCTTGTCAGGGTTTACGGCTACACCTTC | CASSLDLVRVYGYTF
TRBJ2-5 | TRBV7-9 | TRBD2 | NA | TGTGCCATCCCCGGGACTAGCGGGGGCCGGACCCAGTACTTC | CAIPGTSGGRTQYF
TRBJ1-2 | TRBV27 | NA | NA | TGTGCCAGCAGGGGCGGGGGTCCTGGGGGCTACACCTTC | CASRGGGPGGYTF
TRBJ2-7 | TRBV5-1 | NA | NA | TGCGCCAGCAGCTTCCCAGGGCAGAGCGAGCAGTACTTC | CASSFPGQSEQYF
TRBJ1-4 | TRBV4-2 | NA | NA | TGTGCCAGCAGCCCAATCGACAGGCCGGCTAATGAAAAACTGTTTTTT | CASSPIDRPANEKLFF
TRBJ2-5 | TRBV3-1/TRBV3-2 | TRBD2 | NA | TGTGCCAGCAGCCAAGCGGTAGCGGGGGGGGAAACCCAGTACTTC | CASSQAVAGGETQYF
TRBJ2-4 | TRBV6-5 | TRBD2 | NA | TGTGCCAGCAGTTCTAGCGGGGTAAACATTCAGTACTTC | CASSSSGVNIQYF